The present T cell receptor (beta chain) was sequenced within a study of blood T cell repertoires in COVID-19. For the study at large: The cDNA or gDNA used as material had been derived from T cells, B-cell-depleted T cells, or PBMCs.

In the source study's methods: Estimated nucleated cell counts came from reference gene primer amplification. TCRdb's copy holds only in-frame clones and misses some; the assay was immunoSEQ multiplex PCR. V and J calls and clone size follow that table, whereas D and trimming were derived from the DNA. The table includes 150,000 to 200,000 clones, about four fifths detected once. V lost 4 bases, J lost 3 bases, and 9 bases stayed unmatched. Germline values: CDR1 KGHSH, CDR2 LQKENI. The CDR3 has 15 residues. The V and J genes are TRBV18 and TRBJ2-7; 7 nucleotides line up with TRBD1. The source of this sequence is a human donor with acute or convalescent COVID-19. The donor label of this sample is uncertain. Sequencing was done on a sample of peripheral blood. DNA for the CDR3: TGTGCCAGCTCACAAGGTACAGGGGCGGGCTACGAGCAGTACTTC. Translating gives CASSQGTGAGYEQYF.